These T cell receptor beta chains were read from a single sample in a study of blood T cell repertoires in COVID-19. Profiled with immunoSEQ multiplex PCR; TCRdb holds only in-frame clones, not every one. The profile shows around 200,000 clones, roughly 89% of them singletons. Input material: PBMCs or T cells enriched from blood (not recorded which). The source is a woman aged 40 to 49 with acute COVID-19. CDR3s include the opening cysteine and the closing phenylalanine or tryptophan. A D gene is named only where the DNA matches it firmly. The size entry is marked missing in some rows and otherwise reads once, few, many or a size class.

D gene	V gene	J gene	clone size	CDR3 length	CDR3 DNA	CDR3 protein
-	TRBV21-1	TRBJ2-2	-	16	TGTGCCAGCAGCAAAGAGCGGAGGGATGGAACCGGGGAGCTGTTTTTT	CASSKERRDGTGELFF
TRBD2	TRBV24-1	TRBJ2-3	-	15	TGTGCCACCAGTGGGGCTAGCGGGAACACAGATACGCAGTATTTT	CATSGASGNTDTQYF
TRBD2	TRBV19	TRBJ2-1	-	14	TGTGCCAGTACGGGCGGGAGAAGCTACAATGAGCAGTTCTTC	CASTGGRSYNEQFF
-	TRBV5-6	TRBJ1-5	-	14	TGTGCCAGCAGCTTGAGACAGGGCAATCAGCCCCAGCATTTT	CASSLRQGNQPQHF
TRBD2	TRBV5-4	TRBJ2-2	once	17	TGTGCCAGCAGCTTGGACCCGGGCGGGGGGAACACCGGGGAGCTGTTTTTT	CASSLDPGGGNTGELFF
-	TRBV27	TRBJ2-1	-	17	TGTGCCAGCAGTTTACTAGCCCTCAGTAGCTCCTACAATGAGCAGTTCTTC	CASSLLALSSSYNEQFF
-	TRBV19	TRBJ2-3	-	14	TGTGCCGCCAGTGGAGATCTCGGTACAGATACGCAGTATTTT	CAASGDLGTDTQYF
-	TRBV6-5	TRBJ1-2	-	12	TGTGCCAGCAGGACAGCTAACTATGGCTACACCTTC	CASRTANYGYTF
-	TRBV27	TRBJ2-3	-	13	TGTGCCAGCAGTCTACGAATGGGGGCTACGCAGTATTTT	CASSLRMGATQYF
TRBD2	TRBV6-1	TRBJ2-5	-	18	TGTGCCAGCAGTGAATACCCCCTGAGCGGGACGCCCCAAGAGACCCAGTACTTC	CASSEYPLSGTPQETQYF
-	TRBV12-5	TRBJ1-4	-	13	TGTGCCTCCGGGGTTAGCGGTAATGAAAAACTGTTTTTT	CASGVSGNEKLFF
TRBD1	TRBV19	TRBJ2-7	-	13	TGTGCCAGTAGTGCCAACAGGGGGCTGGAACAGTACTTC	CASSANRGLEQYF
TRBD2	TRBV7-3	TRBJ2-1	-	18	TGTGCCAGCAGCTCATTTCCCTGGGGGAGCGGGGGAGGAAATGAGCAGTTCTTC	CASSSFPWGSGGGNEQFF
-	TRBV4-1	TRBJ2-1	once	14	TGCGCCAGCAGCCAAGAACCGAGACGGGGTGAGCAGTTCTTC	CASSQEPRRGEQFF
TRBD2	TRBV27	TRBJ2-3	-	18	TGTGCCAGCAGTTTATGGCTAGCGGGAGAGTCTAGCACAGATACGCAGTATTTT	CASSLWLAGESSTDTQYF
-	TRBV30	TRBJ1-2	-	15	TGTGCCTGGAGTGTATCCCTGGACAGTCCCTATGGCTACACCTTC	CAWSVSLDSPYGYTF
TRBD1	TRBV5-1	TRBJ2-1	-	13	TGCGCCAGCAGCATCGGACAGGGGGTTGAGCAGTTCTTC	CASSIGQGVEQFF
-	TRBV2	TRBJ1-6	-	11	TGTGCCAGCAGACAAGCGGAACCCCTCCACTTT	CASRQAEPLHF
TRBD1	TRBV4-1	TRBJ1-2	-	16	TGCGCCAGCAGCCAAGATGACAGGGACCTTAACTATGGCTACACCTTC	CASSQDDRDLNYGYTF
-	TRBV28	TRBJ2-3	-	15	TGTGCCAGCAGTTCGGACAGGGAGGGGACAGATACGCAGTATTTT	CASSSDREGTDTQYF
TRBD1	TRBV24-1	TRBJ1-1	-	13	TGTGCCATCGCTTCAGGGGGAAACACTGAAGCTTTCTTT	CAIASGGNTEAFF
TRBD2	TRBV6-1	TRBJ2-2	-	17	TGTGCCAGCAGTGGACTAGGGCAGCGGGGGGGCCAGGGGGAGCTGTTTTTT	CASSGLGQRGGQGELFF
-	TRBV5-6	TRBJ2-5	-	14	TGTGCCAGCAGTAGCCCCGACGATCAAGAGACCCAGTACTTC	CASSSPDDQETQYF
TRBD1	TRBV20-1	TRBJ2-7	-	11	TGCAGTGCTAGAGAGCGGACAGGGGATTACTTC	CSARERTGDYF
-	TRBV5-5	TRBJ1-5	-	14	TGTGCCAGCAGCCGAAGCCGAAAAGATCAGCCCCAGCATTTT	CASSRSRKDQPQHF
-	TRBV9	TRBJ1-5	-	14	TGTGCCAGCAGCCCAACAGGGAGCAATCAGCCCCAGCATTTT	CASSPTGSNQPQHF
-	TRBV28	TRBJ2-7	once	13	TGTGCCAGCAGCGGATCTTTACGGGGCGAGCAGTACTTC	CASSGSLRGEQYF
-	TRBV6-5	TRBJ2-1	-	12	TGTGCCAGCAGTCTGGCGGGAAATGAGCAGTTCTTC	CASSLAGNEQFF
-	TRBV4-2	TRBJ1-5	-	13	TGTGCCAGCAGCCAAGGAGGGAATCAGCCCCAGCATTTT	CASSQGGNQPQHF